These 28 T cell receptor beta chains were all obtained from the same sample, sequenced in a study of blood T cell repertoires in COVID-19. TCRdb's table, derived via immunoSEQ multiplex PCR, lists solely in-frame clones and lacks some. The sample has a few hundred thousand clones; approximately 89% are singletons. The material sequenced was peripheral blood. Receptors were obtained from a woman between 45 and 65 years old with COVID-19, enrolled during active disease.

The chain joins TRBV27 to TRBJ2-3; TRBD2 aligns across 15 bases. V trimming: 6 bases; J trimming: 5 bases; junction bases outside the gene matches: 12. Germline CDR1 MNHEY, CDR2 SMNVEV (reference sequence). The CDR3 totals 18 residues. The CDR3 DNA reads as TGTGCCAGCAGATCTCCAGGACTAGCGGGGGGGCATCGAGATACGCAGTATTTT. Protein product: CASRSPGLAGGHRDTQYF.

J is TRBJ2-4 and V is TRBV4-1; 10 positions agree with TRBD2. CDR3 size: 20 residues. Germline CDR1 MGHRA, CDR2 YSYEKL. V was pared by 1 base and J by 0 bases, with 12 bases of the junction left unmatched. CDR3 loop: CASSQGVVLAGVLAKNIQYF. In nucleotides, the CDR3 is TGCGCCAGCAGCCAAGGGGTGGTCCTAGCGGGGGTTCTAGCCAAAAACATTCAGTACTTC.

This clone has more than one count but fewer than ten. This specimen includes other DNA sequences encoding the same CDR3. V is TRBV24-1 and J is TRBJ1-5, with D hard to call. The ends were cut back, 3 bases at V and 0 bases at J, with 5 bases in the middle. CDR1 and CDR2 from the germline V gene are KGHDR and SFDVKD. The CDR3 loop spans 14 amino acids. The CDR3 nucleotides read TGTGCCACCAGTGATGGCGGTAGCAATCAGCCCCAGCATTTT. This encodes CATSDGGSNQPQHF.

The chain joins TRBV6-5 to TRBJ2-2; the match to TRBD1 covers 10 bases. J gave up 5 bases and V 7 bases, and 7 bases lay outside the gene matches. The germline V gene encodes CDR1 MNHEY and CDR2 SVGAGI. The CDR3 has 15 amino acids. CDR3 protein: CASTKGGQGTGELFF. In DNA form, the CDR3 reads TGTGCCAGCACCAAGGGGGGACAGGGGACCGGGGAGCTGTTTTTT.

The chain has TRBV29-1 and TRBJ1-1; perhaps TRBD1 as D (5 bases). V lost 4 bases and J 5 bases, leaving 14 bases between the germline ends. Germline V gives CDR1 SQVTM, CDR2 ANQGSEA. This CDR3 contains 13 residues. The CDR3 spells CSVAKRGVTEAFF. The CDR3 DNA is TGCAGCGTTGCCAAGCGGGGGGTTACTGAAGCTTTCTTT.

The V and J genes are TRBV6-5 and TRBJ1-1; TRBD1 agrees at 7 bases. Trimming cost V 2 bases and J 7 bases; bases outside gene matches: 4. CDR1 MNHEY and CDR2 SVGAGI come from the germline V gene. This CDR3 region has 13 residues. The CDR3 is CASSYDRAGEAFF. The CDR3 nucleotides are TGTGCCAGCAGTTACGACAGGGCGGGTGAAGCTTTCTTT.

This CDR3 reads CASSFLMYNEQFF. In DNA, the CDR3 is TGTGCCAGCAGCTTTCTTATGTATAATGAGCAGTTCTTC. The chain couples TRBV7-9 to TRBJ2-1; no clear D gene. The V end was cut by 3 bases, the J end by 7 bases, with 10 bases between. Germline values: CDR1 SEHNR, CDR2 FQNEAQ (reference sequence). This CDR3 has 13 amino acids.

The rearrangement uses TRBV28 and TRBJ1-1; D unclear. CDR1 MDHEN and CDR2 SYDVKM come from the germline V gene. This CDR3 has 15 residues. The ends were cut back, 4 bases at V and 1 base at J, with 13 bases in the middle. The CDR3: CASSSHSEGNTEAFF. The CDR3 region has the DNA TGTGCCAGCAGTTCCCATTCAGAGGGGAACACTGAAGCTTTCTTT.

V gene TRBV29-1 combines with J gene TRBJ1-1; D perhaps matches TRBD1 (6 bases). Trimming took off 7 bases at V and 4 bases at J, with 22 bases between the two ends. Germline-derived CDR1 and CDR2 are SQVTM and ANQGSEA. The CDR3 runs to 15 residues. In DNA, the CDR3 is TGCAGCGGGTACGAGGGGGGGCGAGAAGGCACTGAAGCTTTCTTT. It specifies CSGYEGGREGTEAFF.

The CDR3 DNA reads as TGTGCCAGCAGCGTACCCAGGACAGCTAGTTGCTCTCGCAATCAGCCCCAGCATTTT. It is translated as CASSVPRTASCSRNQPQHF. The chain combines TRBV9 with TRBJ1-5; a weak D match, TRBD1 (6 bases). V shed 1 base and J shed 2 bases, with 22 bases lying between them. CDR1 SGDLS and CDR2 YYNGEE come from the germline V gene. The CDR3 length is 19 residues.

The chain combines TRBV10-2 with TRBJ1-1; D not resolved. The CDR3 loop spans 14 amino acids. Trimming stripped 4 bases from V and 4 bases from J, with 13 bases between. Germline loops: CDR1 WSHSY, CDR2 SAAADI. This chain's CDR3 is CASSVEGSSTEAFF. In DNA form, the CDR3 reads TGCGCCAGCAGTGTCGAGGGTTCGAGCACTGAAGCTTTCTTT.

This chain uses TRBV28 with TRBJ1-2; 8 bases agree with TRBD1. V shed 3 bases, J shed 4 bases, and the junction held 7 bases outside the gene matches. Germline V gives CDR1 MDHEN, CDR2 SYDVKM. The CDR3 has 15 amino acids. The CDR3 DNA is TGTGCCAGCAGTTTCGCCGGACAGGGAGGCTATGGCTACACCTTC. Encoded protein: CASSFAGQGGYGYTF.

The gene calls are TRBV4-1 and TRBJ1-6, with 8 bases matching TRBD1. CDR1 MGHRA and CDR2 YSYEKL come from the germline V gene. Unmatched junction bases numbered 5, after V lost 1 base and J lost 9 bases. The CDR3 loop spans 15 amino acids. The CDR3 DNA is TGCGCCAGCAGCCAAGCGGGACAGGACGCTTCACCCCTCCACTTT. This encodes CASSQAGQDASPLHF.

The chain is built from TRBV11-2 and TRBJ1-5; D is undetermined. The CDR3 loop spans 15 amino acids. Looked up from germline, CDR1 is SGHAT and CDR2 is FQNNGV. The ends were cut back, 3 bases at V and 5 bases at J, with 14 bases in the middle. The CDR3: CASSLTGREHQPQHF. The CDR3 DNA sequence: TGTGCCAGCAGCTTGACCGGGCGGGAGCATCAGCCCCAGCATTTT.

The J gene is TRBJ1-2, the V gene TRBV19, with TRBD1 as a possible D gene (5 bases). Germline CDR1 and CDR2: LNHDA and SQIVND (reference sequence). The CDR3 has 14 amino acids. Between the trimmed V and J ends, which lost 2 bases and 8 bases, there was a span of 15 bases. The CDR3 protein is CASSIYGAPRGYTF. The DNA for the CDR3 is TGTGCCAGTAGTATATATGGGGCGCCGAGGGGCTACACCTTC.

This clone showed up just once. This chain connects TRBV3-1 (or the pseudogene TRBV3-2) to TRBJ1-2; 9 bases align to TRBD1. Germline V CDR1 and CDR2: LGHDT, YNNKEL (reference sequence). The CDR3 covers 15 residues. Trimming at V came to 4 bases and at J to 1 base, leaving 4 bases not matched to a gene. CDR3 amino acids: CASSPDRGHNYGYTF. The CDR3, as DNA: TGTGCCAGCAGCCCGGACAGGGGACATAACTATGGCTACACCTTC.

The V call is TRBV19, the J call TRBJ1-3; D not certain. Per the germline V gene, CDR1 is LNHDA and CDR2 is SQIVND (reference sequence). Trimming shortened V by 7 bases and J by 0 bases, and 13 bases separated the two germline ends. CDR3 length equals 15 residues. The CDR3 region is CASTPLLASGNTIYF. The CDR3 DNA sequence: TGTGCCAGTACCCCCTTGTTGGCCTCTGGAAACACCATATATTTT.

The chain carries TRBV6-5 and TRBJ2-1; 14 nucleotides align to TRBD2. With 6 bases clipped from V and 14 bases from J, the junction kept 6 bases outside the gene matches. The CDR3 is made up of 13 amino acids. Germline CDR1 reads MNHEY; CDR2 reads SVGAGI. The CDR3 here is CASSGLAGGHKFF. The CDR3, as DNA: TGTGCCAGCAGCGGACTAGCGGGGGGCCACAAGTTCTTC.

The rearrangement uses TRBV19 and TRBJ1-1, with D unclear. V was clipped by 6 bases and J by 4 bases, with 15 bases between them. This CDR3 contains 14 residues. CDR1 and CDR2 (germline): LNHDA, SQIVND (reference sequence). This CDR3 reads CASSKTGGITEAFF. CDR3 DNA: TGTGCCAGTAGCAAGACGGGAGGAATCACTGAAGCTTTCTTT.

As to this clone: The sample holds other DNA sequences that translate to the same CDR3. V and J are TRBV12-3 or TRBV12-4 and TRBJ2-5; D gene unclear. This CDR3 spans 11 amino acids. V was shortened by 6 bases and J by 2 bases, with 4 bases between the two germline ends. The CDR3 coding sequence is TGTGCCAGCAGCTTTCAAGAGACCCAGTACTTC. It specifies CASSFQETQYF.

The rearrangement uses TRBV19 and TRBJ1-6, with 7 bases aligning to TRBD1. The CDR3 contains 15 residues. CDR1 and CDR2 (germline): LNHDA, SQIVND (reference sequence). V lost 1 base to trimming and J lost 7 bases; unmatched junction nucleotides: 4. The CDR3 nucleotides are TGTGCCAGTAGTATAGGGAGGGGGCACAATTCACCCCTCCACTTT. Protein: CASSIGRGHNSPLHF.

This clone was seen a single time. The CDR3 region has the DNA TGTGCCAGCCGCTCGGGGTACGAGCAGTACTTC. This translates into CASRSGYEQYF. The V gene is TRBV2, the J gene TRBJ2-7; D might be TRBD2 (5 bases). From germline, CDR1 is SNHLY and CDR2 FYNNEI. This CDR3 contains 11 residues. Trimming took off 8 bases at V and 4 bases at J, with 9 bases between the two ends.

The chain combines TRBV5-1 with TRBJ2-2; 14 nucleotides agree with TRBD2. Germline CDR1 SGHRS, CDR2 YFSETQ. The CDR3 extends over 16 amino acids. V was clipped by 4 bases and J by 4 bases; unmatched bases: 3. In nucleotides, the CDR3 is TGCGCCAGCAGCCCGGGACTAGCGGGGGCCACCGGGGAGCTGTTTTTT. The encoded protein is CASSPGLAGATGELFF. The entire variable domain, with the rest obtained from reference TRBV5-1 and TRBJ2-2, is as follows: KAGVTQTPRYLIKTRGQQVTLSCSPISGHRSVSWYQQTPGQGLQFLFEYFSETQRNKGNFPGRFSGRQFSNSRSEMNVSTLELGDSALYLCASSPGLAGATGELFFGEGSRLTVL.

The rearrangement joins TRBV4-2 to TRBJ2-2; D gene ambiguous. The CDR3 is 15 amino acids. Per germline, CDR1 LGHNA and CDR2 YNFKEQ. Between the trimmed V and J ends, which lost 0 bases and 3 bases, there was a span of 8 bases. This CDR3 reads CASSQDTGYTGELFF. In DNA form, the CDR3 reads TGTGCCAGCAGCCAAGATACCGGGTACACCGGGGAGCTGTTTTTT.

V is TRBV9 and J is TRBJ2-2, with a weak D call TRBD1 (5 bases). V gave up 4 bases and J gave up 4 bases, with 14 bases separating them. Germline V gives CDR1 SGDLS, CDR2 YYNGEE. The CDR3 covers 15 residues. CDR3 amino acids: CASSRSARGTGELFF. CDR3 nucleotides: TGTGCCAGCAGCAGATCCGCTAGGGGCACCGGGGAGCTGTTTTTT.

The rearrangement uses TRBV7-9 and TRBJ1-2, with 9 bases fitting TRBD1. Trimming removed 5 bases from V and 5 bases from J; junction bases left unmatched: 6. The CDR3 is made up of 14 amino acids. Germline V gene sequence: CDR1 SEHNR, CDR2 FQNEAQ (reference sequence). Written as DNA, the CDR3 is TGTGCCAGCAGCCCTATACAGGGGGCATATGGCTACACCTTC. Protein: CASSPIQGAYGYTF.

The genes are TRBV5-6 and TRBJ2-7; 9 bases line up with TRBD1. V trimming: 3 bases; J trimming: 0 bases; junction bases outside the gene matches: 1. CDR3 length: 14 residues. Germline-derived CDR1 and CDR2 are SGHDT and YYEEEE. The chain's CDR3 is CASSWDRASYEQYF. CDR3 sequence (DNA): TGTGCCAGCAGCTGGGACAGGGCCTCCTACGAGCAGTACTTC.

This clone was found once. This chain connects TRBV4-1 to TRBJ1-2; 11 bases fit TRBD1. Germline values: CDR1 MGHRA, CDR2 YSYEKL. The CDR3 has 15 amino acids. V dropped 3 bases and J dropped 7; count of bases not matched to a gene: 7. Here the CDR3 DNA reads TGCGCCAGCAGCCAGGGGATTGGGACAGGGGGTGGCTACACCTTC. This gives the protein CASSQGIGTGGGYTF.